These T cell receptor beta chains were read from a single sample in a study of a mutant IDH1 vaccine in newly diagnosed glioma. Libraries were prepared by immunoSEQ multiplex PCR; TCRdb keeps only in-frame clonotypes and omits some of them. The sample records under 90,000 clones, about four fifths being singletons. Sequenced material: PBMCs, taken from a glioma patient treated with radiotherapy, temozolomide or both. These TCRs come from a man between 50 and 59 years old with glioma. Each CDR3 is given with its conserved first and last residue. The order of the fields is D gene, J gene, V gene, clone size, CDR3 protein, CDR3 DNA. A D gene is named only where the DNA matches it firmly. Not every row has a clone size; where given, it reads once, few, many or a size class.

TRBD1 | TRBJ1-1 | TRBV7-9 | - | CASSRDRGTEAFF | TGTGCCAGCAGCCGGGACAGGGGCACTGAAGCTTTCTTT
TRBD2 | TRBJ2-3 | TRBV4-3 | - | CASSQSGARISTDTQYF | TGCGCCAGCAGTCAGAGCGGGGCTCGGATAAGCACAGATACGCAGTATTTT
- | TRBJ1-2 | TRBV27 | - | CASSSTTGTSGYTF | TGTGCCAGCAGTTCCACCACAGGGACCTCTGGCTACACCTTC
- | TRBJ2-3 | TRBV4-2 | - | CASSQDWDSRATQYF | TGTGCCAGCAGCCAAGATTGGGACTCGAGGGCTACGCAGTATTTT
- | TRBJ1-3 | TRBV14 | - | CASSLIPRTIYF | TGTGCCAGCAGCCTCATCCCACGCACCATATATTTT
TRBD1 | TRBJ1-2 | TRBV10-3 | - | CATRPGGQVILNYGYTF | TGTGCCACCCGCCCTGGGGGACAGGTGATCCTTAACTATGGCTACACCTTC
- | TRBJ2-7 | TRBV19 | once | CASSIKTGPAYEQYF | TGTGCCAGTAGTATAAAAACAGGCCCAGCCTACGAGCAGTACTTC
- | TRBJ1-2 | TRBV7-9 | - | CASSLADYGYTF | TGTGCCAGCAGCTTAGCGGACTATGGCTACACCTTC
- | TRBJ2-2 | TRBV29-1 | - | CSASKLENTGELFF | TGCAGCGCTTCTAAGCTAGAGAACACCGGGGAGCTGTTTTTT
TRBD2 | TRBJ2-2 | TRBV5-4 | - | CASSLVASGGGGELFF | TGTGCCAGCAGCTTGGTCGCTAGCGGGGGTGGCGGGGAGCTGTTTTTT
- | TRBJ1-1 | TRBV10-3 | - | CAISPDTNTEAFF | TGTGCCATCAGTCCGGACACGAACACTGAAGCTTTCTTT
TRBD2 | TRBJ2-5 | TRBV7-2 | - | CASSLSSGGAGETQYF | TGTGCCAGCAGCTTATCGAGCGGGGGGGCCGGGGAGACCCAGTACTTC
- | TRBJ1-1 | TRBV27 | - | CATEGREGTEAFF | TGTGCCACCGAGGGAAGGGAGGGGACTGAAGCTTTCTTT
TRBD1 | TRBJ1-1 | TRBV27 | - | CASSWDRGNTEAFF | TGTGCCAGCAGTTGGGACAGGGGGAACACTGAAGCTTTCTTT
TRBD1 | TRBJ2-7 | TRBV2 | - | CASRSGQGHEQYF | TGTGCCAGCAGATCAGGACAGGGACACGAGCAGTACTTC
TRBD2 | TRBJ2-7 | TRBV19 | few | CASTSAGPGGEQYF | TGTGCCAGTACCTCAGCGGGCCCCGGGGGGGAGCAGTACTTC
TRBD1 | TRBJ1-2 | TRBV29-1 | - | CSVAPGGYYGYTF | TGCAGCGTTGCCCCAGGGGGATACTATGGCTACACCTTC
- | TRBJ2-5 | TRBV30 | - | CAWSFDQGGQETQYF | TGTGCCTGGAGTTTCGACCAGGGGGGGCAAGAGACCCAGTACTTC
TRBD2 | TRBJ2-5 | TRBV5-8 | - | CASSLAGIAGGETQYF | TGTGCCAGCAGCTTGGCCGGGATAGCGGGGGGTGAGACCCAGTACTTC
- | TRBJ1-2 | TRBV25-1 | - | CASRTAGDYGYTF | TGTGCCAGCAGGACAGCTGGGGACTATGGCTACACCTTC
TRBD1 | TRBJ2-1 | TRBV6-5 | - | CASRGTGGFSEQFF | TGTGCCAGCAGGGGGACAGGGGGGTTCAGTGAGCAGTTCTTC
- | TRBJ2-7 | TRBV5-1 | - | CASSLGGTHPYEQYF | TGCGCCAGCAGCTTGGGGGGGACCCATCCTTACGAGCAGTACTTC
- | TRBJ2-5 | TRBV29-1 | - | CSPTRIQETQYF | TGCAGCCCAACCAGGATCCAAGAGACCCAGTACTTC
- | TRBJ2-5 | TRBV5-5 | once | CASSWVKFQETQYF | TGTGCCAGCAGCTGGGTAAAATTCCAAGAGACCCAGTACTTC
- | TRBJ2-5 | TRBV5-4 | - | CASHTGEEETQYF | TGTGCCAGCCATACAGGGGAGGAAGAGACCCAGTACTTC
- | TRBJ2-7 | TRBV10-3 | - | CAISESLTVAYEQYF | TGTGCCATCAGTGAGTCGTTGACAGTGGCTTACGAGCAGTACTTC
- | TRBJ1-2 | TRBV9 | - | CASSAGGTYGYTF | TGTGCCAGCAGCGCCGGGGGCACCTATGGCTACACCTTC
- | TRBJ2-4 | TRBV4-1 | few | CASSPLRAENIQYF | TGCGCCAGCAGCCCCCTCCGGGCCGAGAACATTCAGTACTTC